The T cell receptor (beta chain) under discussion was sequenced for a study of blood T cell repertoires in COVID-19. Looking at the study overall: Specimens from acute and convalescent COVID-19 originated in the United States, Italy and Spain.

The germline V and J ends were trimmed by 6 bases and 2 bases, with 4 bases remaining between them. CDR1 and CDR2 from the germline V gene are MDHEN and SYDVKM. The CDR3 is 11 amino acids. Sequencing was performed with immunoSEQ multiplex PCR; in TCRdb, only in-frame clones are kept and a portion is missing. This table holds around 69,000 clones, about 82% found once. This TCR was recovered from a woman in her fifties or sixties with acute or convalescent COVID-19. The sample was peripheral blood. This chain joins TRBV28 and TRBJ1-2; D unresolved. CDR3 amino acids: CASSRNYGYTF. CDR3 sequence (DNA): TGTGCCAGCAGCAGGAACTATGGCTACACCTTC.